The T cell receptor beta chain under discussion was sequenced for a study of beta chain features in type 1 diabetes. Study observations and caveats: Any HLA type influence on TCRB rearrangement was left unresolved here. In every one of the four CD4+ subsets, TCRB CDR3s were moderately but significantly shorter in Type 1 diabetes patients. Insertions were fewer and deletions more numerous at VDJ junctions in type 1 diabetes patients.

This clone was detected only a few times. The antigen is not known. This CDR3 spans 13 amino acids. Germline trimming cut 4 bases from V and 1 base from J; bases unmatched to any gene: 1. Germline CDR1 reads SGHRS; CDR2 reads YFSETQ. Each donor gave one heparinised blood draw averaging about 116 mL. Expressed TCRB transcripts were sequenced after all isolated RNA was converted to cDNA. About 3.7 million reads per sample were averaged for naive, central memory and regulatory samples. Profiled with immunoSEQ multiplex PCR; TCRdb holds only in-frame clones, not every one. The data hold around 250,000 clones, with 20% observed a single time.

The chain links TRBV5-1 to TRBJ2-5, with 7 bases aligning to TRBD2. Sample: naive CD4+ T cells from blood. The receptor was isolated from a woman aged 40 to 50 with type 1 diabetes. CDR3: CASSGGSQETQYF. In nucleotides, the CDR3 is TGCGCCAGCAGCGGCGGGAGCCAAGAGACCCAGTACTTC.